The following is a T cell receptor (beta chain) sequence with its context. Its cognate antigen is unknown. For the second PCR, which ran for about 7 to 11 cycles, a sample-barcoded 5' primer and a J-beta primer mix were used. Every cDNA was tagged by a template-switch adaptor with 12 random nucleotides. TCRdb recomputed calls from the 5' RACE reads with MiXCR, one row per CDR3 protein. The top ten clones hold about 7.7% of a sample with about 1.7 million distinct CDR3 sequences, 28% of them seen once. The record originates from a study of blood T cells in healthy people across ages. Broader study findings: Correlation between TCR beta diversity and naive T cell percentage was strong.

J was trimmed by 6 bases and V by 1 base; bases with no gene match: 4. This CDR3 is 14 amino acids long. Sequencing was done on a sample of blood. The V and J genes are TRBV12-3 or TRBV12-4 and TRBJ2-3; TRBD2 agrees at 7 bases. The TCR originated in a woman aged 30 to 39 in good health. DNA for the CDR3: TGTGCCAGCAGTTTAGGACGGGGGGAGGATACGCAGTATTTT. Protein product: CASSLGRGEDTQYF.